A single sample is the source of the 2 T cell receptor beta chains below, sequenced in a study of T cell repertoires in cytomegalovirus infection. These receptors have no identified antigens. MiXCR was run by TCRdb on the reads, yielding one entry per CDR3 protein. Among approximately 600,000 distinct CDR3 sequences listed, 35% to 50% were seen once. Sequenced material: cultured PBMCs, taken from culture after CMV antigen stimulation. The origin of the receptors is a human donor in good health (CMV status not recorded). Some clones in this sample may be carry-over from other donors' samples.

This clonotype was seen only a few times. V gene TRBV7-2 combines with J gene TRBJ2-3; 9 bases fit TRBD2. The CDR3 runs to 12 residues. Germline V gene sequence: CDR1 SGHTA, CDR2 FQGNSA. With 5 bases clipped from V and 8 bases from J, the junction kept 2 bases outside the gene matches. Here the CDR3 reads CASSRGGVTQYF. As DNA, the CDR3 is TGTGCCAGCAGCCGCGGGGGGGTTACGCAGTATTTT. Complete variable domain (other parts from reference TRBV7-2 and TRBJ2-3): GAGVSQSPSNKVTEKGKDVELRCDPISGHTALYWYRQSLGQGLEFLIYFQGNSAPDKSGLPSDRFSAERTGGSVSTLTIQRTQQEDSAVYLCASSRGGVTQYFGPGTRLTVL.

There are a few counts of this clonotype. The chain couples TRBV4-1 to TRBJ2-7; TRBD1 agrees at 8 bases. Germline assignment: CDR1 MGHRA and CDR2 YSYEKL. The CDR3 runs to 14 residues. The trim removed 3 bases at V and 6 bases at J, leaving 7 bases unmatched. The CDR3 reads CASSHRTGNGEQYF. CDR3 in DNA: TGCGCCAGCAGCCACCGGACAGGGAACGGCGAGCAGTACTTC.